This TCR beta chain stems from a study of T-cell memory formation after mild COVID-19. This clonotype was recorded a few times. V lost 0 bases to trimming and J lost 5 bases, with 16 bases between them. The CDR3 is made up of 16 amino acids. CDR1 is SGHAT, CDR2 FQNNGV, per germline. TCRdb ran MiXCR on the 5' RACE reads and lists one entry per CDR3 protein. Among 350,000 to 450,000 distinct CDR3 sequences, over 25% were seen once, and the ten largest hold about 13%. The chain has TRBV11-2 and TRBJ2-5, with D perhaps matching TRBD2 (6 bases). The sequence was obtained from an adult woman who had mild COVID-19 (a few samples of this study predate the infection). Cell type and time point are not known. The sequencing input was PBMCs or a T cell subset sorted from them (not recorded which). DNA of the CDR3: TGTGCCAGCAGCTTAGACTGGGACTCCGGCCGGGAGACCCAGTACTTC. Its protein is CASSLDWDSGRETQYF.